These T cell receptor beta chains were read from a single sample in a study of blood T cell repertoires in COVID-19. Clones were read by immunoSEQ multiplex PCR, and TCRdb kept only the in-frame ones, dropping some. In the table there are some 73,000 clones, about 74% of which are singletons. The sequenced sample was peripheral blood. These receptors were obtained from a man in his 70s with COVID-19, enrolled during active disease. CDR3s include the opening cysteine and the closing phenylalanine or tryptophan. Each record gives: CDR3 length, D gene, clone size, V gene, J gene, CDR3 DNA, CDR3 protein. A D gene is named only where the DNA matches it firmly. The size of a clone is reported for some rows only, either as once, few or many, or as a class for expanded clones.

cdr3_length: 13
d_call: TRBD1
clone_size: NA
v_call: TRBV7-3
j_call: TRBJ1-1
cdr3_nt: TGTGCCAGCAGCTTTGACAGGGGAACTGAAGCTTTCTTT
cdr3_aa: CASSFDRGTEAFF

cdr3_length: 16
d_call: TRBD1
clone_size: NA
v_call: TRBV7-2
j_call: TRBJ1-3
cdr3_nt: TGTGCCAGCAGAGGGTGGACAGGGGGCACTGGAAACACCATATATTTT
cdr3_aa: CASRGWTGGTGNTIYF

cdr3_length: 15
d_call: NA
clone_size: NA
v_call: TRBV28
j_call: TRBJ1-2
cdr3_nt: TGTGCCAGCAGTTTTATTGGGACTAGCGAATATGGCTACACCTTC
cdr3_aa: CASSFIGTSEYGYTF

cdr3_length: 15
d_call: TRBD2
clone_size: NA
v_call: TRBV19
j_call: TRBJ2-1
cdr3_nt: TGTGCCAGTACCAGGACTAGCGGGAGTAGGTATGAGCAGTTCTTC
cdr3_aa: CASTRTSGSRYEQFF

cdr3_length: 14
d_call: NA
clone_size: NA
v_call: TRBV7-9
j_call: TRBJ1-2
cdr3_nt: TGTGCCAGCAGCTTGTGGACTTCGGACTATGGCTACACCTTC
cdr3_aa: CASSLWTSDYGYTF

cdr3_length: 14
d_call: NA
clone_size: NA
v_call: TRBV5-1
j_call: TRBJ2-2
cdr3_nt: TGCGCCAGCTGTCTAGGACAGAACACCGGGGAGCTGTTTTTT
cdr3_aa: CASCLGQNTGELFF

cdr3_length: 11
d_call: NA
clone_size: NA
v_call: TRBV7-2
j_call: TRBJ2-5
cdr3_nt: TGTGCCAGCAGCTTCAGAGAGACCCAGTACTTC
cdr3_aa: CASSFRETQYF

cdr3_length: 16
d_call: TRBD2
clone_size: NA
v_call: TRBV7-3
j_call: TRBJ2-1
cdr3_nt: TGTGCCAGCAGCCCCCGGGGCGGGAGCCGAGGAAATGAGCAGTTCTTC
cdr3_aa: CASSPRGGSRGNEQFF

cdr3_length: 12
d_call: TRBD1
clone_size: NA
v_call: TRBV12-3/TRBV12-4
j_call: TRBJ1-2
cdr3_nt: TGTGCCAGCGCCAGGACAGGCTATGGCTACACCTTC
cdr3_aa: CASARTGYGYTF

cdr3_length: 14
d_call: NA
clone_size: NA
v_call: TRBV6-2/TRBV6-3
j_call: TRBJ2-7
cdr3_nt: TGTGCCAGCAGCGGGACAACGAGCTCCTACGAGCAGTACTTC
cdr3_aa: CASSGTTSSYEQYF

cdr3_length: 15
d_call: TRBD1
clone_size: NA
v_call: TRBV7-8
j_call: TRBJ1-3
cdr3_nt: TGTGCCAGCAGCCCTATGGCACAGGGGAGAAACACCATATATTTT
cdr3_aa: CASSPMAQGRNTIYF

cdr3_length: 12
d_call: NA
clone_size: NA
v_call: TRBV11-2
j_call: TRBJ2-3
cdr3_nt: TGTGCCAGCAGCTCTAGAGGGGATACGCAGTATTTT
cdr3_aa: CASSSRGDTQYF

cdr3_length: 13
d_call: NA
clone_size: NA
v_call: TRBV7-2
j_call: TRBJ1-1
cdr3_nt: TGTGCCAGCAGCGCCCCAGGGTTCACTGAAGCTTTCTTT
cdr3_aa: CASSAPGFTEAFF

cdr3_length: 13
d_call: NA
clone_size: NA
v_call: TRBV7-9
j_call: TRBJ1-1
cdr3_nt: TGTGCCAGCAGCCGACAGAGGAACACTGAAGCTTTCTTT
cdr3_aa: CASSRQRNTEAFF

cdr3_length: 14
d_call: TRBD2
clone_size: NA
v_call: TRBV18
j_call: TRBJ2-1
cdr3_nt: TGTGCCAGCTCACCCGGGACTAGCGGGATCTCTCAGTTCTTC
cdr3_aa: CASSPGTSGISQFF

cdr3_length: 14
d_call: TRBD1
clone_size: NA
v_call: TRBV10-3
j_call: TRBJ2-5
cdr3_nt: TGTGCCATCAGCCAGACAGGGATCGGGGAGACCCAGTACTTC
cdr3_aa: CAISQTGIGETQYF

cdr3_length: 17
d_call: TRBD2
clone_size: NA
v_call: TRBV19
j_call: TRBJ2-1
cdr3_nt: TGTGCCAGTAGTATGCTCGGGGGGACTAGCGGATACAATGAGCAGTTCTTC
cdr3_aa: CASSMLGGTSGYNEQFF

cdr3_length: 13
d_call: NA
clone_size: NA
v_call: TRBV6-6
j_call: TRBJ2-5
cdr3_nt: TGTGCCAGCAGTCAACAGGGAGGGGAGACCCAGTACTTC
cdr3_aa: CASSQQGGETQYF

cdr3_length: 12
d_call: NA
clone_size: NA
v_call: TRBV29-1
j_call: TRBJ2-3
cdr3_nt: TGCAGCTCAAGGACTCTAACAGATACGCAGTATTTT
cdr3_aa: CSSRTLTDTQYF

cdr3_length: 17
d_call: NA
clone_size: NA
v_call: TRBV27
j_call: TRBJ1-3
cdr3_nt: TGTGCCAGCAGTCGGCGGACCCCCGGGAACTCTGGAAACACCATATATTTT
cdr3_aa: CASSRRTPGNSGNTIYF

cdr3_length: 18
d_call: NA
clone_size: NA
v_call: TRBV30
j_call: TRBJ2-3
cdr3_nt: TGTGCCTGGAGTGTATCCCCCTATTTGAGCGCCCGCACAGATACGCAGTATTTT
cdr3_aa: CAWSVSPYLSARTDTQYF

cdr3_length: 13
d_call: NA
clone_size: NA
v_call: TRBV19
j_call: TRBJ2-3
cdr3_nt: TGTGCCAGTACCCCAGGGTCCACAGATACGCAGTATTTT
cdr3_aa: CASTPGSTDTQYF

cdr3_length: 13
d_call: TRBD1
clone_size: NA
v_call: TRBV27
j_call: TRBJ1-2
cdr3_nt: TGTGCCAGCAGTAGGACAGGGGCAAATGGCTACACCTTC
cdr3_aa: CASSRTGANGYTF

cdr3_length: 15
d_call: TRBD1
clone_size: once
v_call: TRBV7-2
j_call: TRBJ2-2
cdr3_nt: TGTGCCAGCAGCACCCGGACAGGGAACACCGGGGAGCTGTTTTTT
cdr3_aa: CASSTRTGNTGELFF

cdr3_length: 12
d_call: NA
clone_size: few
v_call: TRBV15
j_call: TRBJ1-2
cdr3_nt: TGTGCCACCAGCGCCCGGACTTATGGCTACACCTTC
cdr3_aa: CATSARTYGYTF

cdr3_length: 16
d_call: NA
clone_size: NA
v_call: TRBV4-3
j_call: TRBJ1-5
cdr3_nt: TGCGCCAGCAGCCAAGATAGAGAACTCGGTAGTCAGCCCCAGCATTTT
cdr3_aa: CASSQDRELGSQPQHF

cdr3_length: 15
d_call: NA
clone_size: few
v_call: TRBV5-1
j_call: TRBJ1-1
cdr3_nt: TGCGCCAGCAGCTTGGCCGAGGTAAGAGTGACTGAAGCTTTCTTT
cdr3_aa: CASSLAEVRVTEAFF

cdr3_length: 15
d_call: NA
clone_size: NA
v_call: TRBV11-2
j_call: TRBJ2-3
cdr3_nt: TGTGCCAGCAGCTTAGGAGCAAGAGGGACAGATACGCAGTATTTT
cdr3_aa: CASSLGARGTDTQYF

cdr3_length: 14
d_call: TRBD1
clone_size: NA
v_call: TRBV20-1
j_call: TRBJ1-2
cdr3_nt: TGCAGTGCTAGTGACCCACAGGGGGCTGGGGGCTACACCTTC
cdr3_aa: CSASDPQGAGGYTF

cdr3_length: 16
d_call: TRBD2
clone_size: once
v_call: TRBV19
j_call: TRBJ2-1
cdr3_nt: TGTGCCAGTACCAAGAGCGGGACTAGCGGGATAAATGAGCAGTTCTTC
cdr3_aa: CASTKSGTSGINEQFF

cdr3_length: 15
d_call: TRBD1
clone_size: NA
v_call: TRBV5-1
j_call: TRBJ2-5
cdr3_nt: TGCGCCAGCAGCGTTCGGGACAGACAACAAGAGACCCAGTACTTC
cdr3_aa: CASSVRDRQQETQYF

cdr3_length: 17
d_call: TRBD1
clone_size: NA
v_call: TRBV11-2
j_call: TRBJ2-7
cdr3_nt: TGTGCCAGCAGCTTAGTAGCCGGACAGGGAAGCGGCTACGAGCAGTACTTC
cdr3_aa: CASSLVAGQGSGYEQYF

cdr3_length: 16
d_call: NA
clone_size: few
v_call: TRBV4-1
j_call: TRBJ2-7
cdr3_nt: TGCGCCAGCAGCCAAGGGGGGAGCGGGCGAGCCTACGAGCAGTACTTC
cdr3_aa: CASSQGGSGRAYEQYF

cdr3_length: 13
d_call: NA
clone_size: few
v_call: TRBV12-5
j_call: TRBJ2-7
cdr3_nt: TGTGCTAGTGCCGGGGATACCTCCTACGAGCAGTACTTC
cdr3_aa: CASAGDTSYEQYF

cdr3_length: 15
d_call: TRBD1
clone_size: once
v_call: TRBV10-3
j_call: TRBJ1-5
cdr3_nt: TGTGCCATCAGTGAGTCGACAGGGGGCCTTCAGCCCCAGCATTTT
cdr3_aa: CAISESTGGLQPQHF

cdr3_length: 15
d_call: TRBD1
clone_size: NA
v_call: TRBV18
j_call: TRBJ1-5
cdr3_nt: TGTGCCAGCTCACCGGGACAGGGTGTAGGACAGCCCCAGCATTTT
cdr3_aa: CASSPGQGVGQPQHF

cdr3_length: 15
d_call: NA
clone_size: NA
v_call: TRBV9
j_call: TRBJ1-1
cdr3_nt: TGTGCCAGCAGCTCCCTGGGGAGCATGAACACTGAAGCTTTCTTT
cdr3_aa: CASSSLGSMNTEAFF

cdr3_length: 14
d_call: TRBD2
clone_size: NA
v_call: TRBV7-3
j_call: TRBJ2-1
cdr3_nt: TGTGCCAGCAGCCTAAGCGGGACTTACAATGAGCAGTTCTTC
cdr3_aa: CASSLSGTYNEQFF

cdr3_length: 16
d_call: TRBD1
clone_size: NA
v_call: TRBV11-2
j_call: TRBJ1-5
cdr3_nt: TGTGCCAGCAGCTTAGCCGGACAGGGTGGCAATCAGCCCCAGCATTTT
cdr3_aa: CASSLAGQGGNQPQHF

cdr3_length: 15
d_call: TRBD1
clone_size: NA
v_call: TRBV11-2
j_call: TRBJ1-4
cdr3_nt: TGTGCCAGCAGCTTGGGGGACAGGGTTAATGAAAAACTGTTTTTT
cdr3_aa: CASSLGDRVNEKLFF

cdr3_length: 12
d_call: TRBD1
clone_size: NA
v_call: TRBV19
j_call: TRBJ2-1
cdr3_nt: TGTGCCAGTAGAGGGGGCTCCAATGAGCAGTTCTTC
cdr3_aa: CASRGGSNEQFF

cdr3_length: 16
d_call: TRBD2
clone_size: NA
v_call: TRBV11-3
j_call: TRBJ2-7
cdr3_nt: TGTGCCAGCAGCTCCCGGTCCGGACTAGTCTCCTACGAGCAGTACTTC
cdr3_aa: CASSSRSGLVSYEQYF

cdr3_length: 14
d_call: TRBD1
clone_size: medium-sized
v_call: TRBV5-5
j_call: TRBJ1-6
cdr3_nt: TGTGCCAGCAGCGATGGACAGGGAGTACCACCCCTCCACTTT
cdr3_aa: CASSDGQGVPPLHF

cdr3_length: 17
d_call: TRBD1
clone_size: NA
v_call: TRBV6-1
j_call: TRBJ2-4
cdr3_nt: TGTGCCAGCAGTGCCCGGGACAGGGTACTAGCCAAAAACATTCAGTACTTC
cdr3_aa: CASSARDRVLAKNIQYF

cdr3_length: 14
d_call: NA
clone_size: NA
v_call: TRBV30
j_call: TRBJ1-1
cdr3_nt: TGTGCCTGGAGTGTAAGCAGGGGAGTAACTGAAGCTTTCTTT
cdr3_aa: CAWSVSRGVTEAFF

cdr3_length: 13
d_call: NA
clone_size: NA
v_call: TRBV5-4
j_call: TRBJ1-4
cdr3_nt: TGTGCCAGCAGCGAGACAGCGAATGAAAAACTGTTTTTT
cdr3_aa: CASSETANEKLFF

cdr3_length: 13
d_call: NA
clone_size: NA
v_call: TRBV5-5
j_call: TRBJ2-7
cdr3_nt: TGTGCCAGCAGCGCAGGGGACGGCTACGAGCAGTACTTC
cdr3_aa: CASSAGDGYEQYF

cdr3_length: 12
d_call: NA
clone_size: NA
v_call: TRBV7-9
j_call: TRBJ2-7
cdr3_nt: TGTGCCAGCAGCTACAGGTCCTACGAGCAGTACTTC
cdr3_aa: CASSYRSYEQYF

cdr3_length: 17
d_call: TRBD2
clone_size: NA
v_call: TRBV3-1/TRBV3-2
j_call: TRBJ2-2
cdr3_nt: TGTGCCAGCAGCCAAGGTCTAGCGGGAATGAACACCGGGGAGCTGTTTTTT
cdr3_aa: CASSQGLAGMNTGELFF

cdr3_length: 15
d_call: TRBD1
clone_size: NA
v_call: TRBV5-8
j_call: TRBJ2-5
cdr3_nt: TGTGCCAGCAGCGGTAGAGGACAGGGGACAGAGACCCAGTACTTC
cdr3_aa: CASSGRGQGTETQYF

cdr3_length: 16
d_call: TRBD1
clone_size: NA
v_call: TRBV6-5
j_call: TRBJ1-5
cdr3_nt: TGTGCCAGCAGTTACTTCTCCGGGACAGGGTTACAGCCCCAGCATTTT
cdr3_aa: CASSYFSGTGLQPQHF

cdr3_length: 14
d_call: TRBD1
clone_size: NA
v_call: TRBV6-5
j_call: TRBJ2-7
cdr3_nt: TGTGCCAGCAGTTACGGGACAGGGACAGACGAGCAGTACTTC
cdr3_aa: CASSYGTGTDEQYF

cdr3_length: 11
d_call: NA
clone_size: NA
v_call: TRBV7-9
j_call: TRBJ1-2
cdr3_nt: TGTGCCAGCAGCTTAGATCAGGAAAAGAACTTC
cdr3_aa: CASSLDQEKNF